What follows is one T cell receptor beta chain and its context. Its antigen remains unidentified. The V gene end was trimmed by 0 bases and the J gene end by 2 bases; junction bases not matched to a gene: 8. In germline, CDR1 is LGHNA, CDR2 YNFKEQ. The CDR3 extends over 17 amino acids. Repertoires were generated with immunoSEQ multiplex PCR, while TCRdb's copy carries only in-frame clones and drops some. This table holds about 110,000 clones, 70% to 90% found once. The sample belongs to a study of T cell responses to AZD1222 COVID-19 vaccine. Study results and limitations: Females made up more of the donors, who were largely white British, and clonal diversity may have come out too low. At 160-218 and 743-854, vaccine-associated CD4 TCRs were dominant, and they spanned spike. The study sampled repertoires only after the peak T cell response.

The source material was peripheral blood, sampled on day 0 of AZD1222 vaccination. The J gene is TRBJ1-2, the V gene TRBV4-2; 8 bases align to TRBD1. This receptor was identified in an adult in good health. CDR3 bases: TGTGCCAGCAGCCAAGATCTGAACAGGGGGAAGAACTATGGCTACACCTTC. It encodes CASSQDLNRGKNYGYTF.